Shown below are 21 T cell receptor beta chains from a single sample sequenced in a study of blood T cells in healthy people across ages. Primed by a sample-barcoded 5' primer and a J-beta primer mix, a second PCR proceeded for roughly 6 to 12 cycles. Each CDR3 protein gets one entry after TCRdb re-called the 5' RACE reads with MiXCR. The table includes some 1.5 million distinct CDR3 sequences, about 30% detected once. Input material: blood. The receptors originated from a woman aged 25 to 39 in good health.

About this clonotype itself: Possible read error: a much larger clone is one base away. The CDR3 DNA reads TGCAGTGCTACGGGACGAGTCCTAGACCACGAGCAGTACTTC. Translated: CSATGRVLDHEQYF. The chain is built from TRBV20-1 and TRBJ2-7; D may correspond to TRBD1 or TRBD2 (5 bases each). CDR1 and CDR2 (germline): DFQATT, SNEGSKA (reference sequence). The V end was cut by 4 bases, the J end by 5 bases, with 18 bases between. The CDR3 totals 14 residues.

As to this clonotype: A much bigger clone sits one base away, suggesting this may be a read error. The genes are TRBV6-5 and TRBJ2-6; maybe TRBD1 (5 bases). Germline V gene sequence: CDR1 MNHEY, CDR2 SVGAGI. This CDR3 region has 13 residues. CDR3 loop: CASLLSGANVRTF. The CDR3 nucleotides read TGTGCCAGCCTGCTCTCTGGGGCCAACGTCCGGACTTTC.

The chain is built from TRBV20-1 and TRBJ2-3; 8 bases map to TRBD2. Germline V gives CDR1 DFQATT, CDR2 SNEGSKA (reference sequence). V was clipped by 5 bases and J by 4 bases; unmatched bases: 5. The CDR3 is 13 residues long. The CDR3 is CSARAGAPDTQYF. Written as DNA, the CDR3 is TGCAGTGCTCGAGCGGGAGCCCCAGATACGCAGTATTTT.

This clonotype has more than one count but fewer than ten. The genes are TRBV12-3 or TRBV12-4 and TRBJ1-5; TRBD1 is a possible D gene (6 bases). The CDR3 has 15 residues. V shed 3 bases and J shed 5 bases, with 14 bases lying between them. The CDR3 DNA is TGTGCCAGCAGTTTGGGGGACAAAGGAGATCAGCCCCAGCATTTT. Protein product: CASSLGDKGDQPQHF.

This clonotype has more than one count but fewer than ten. V usage is TRBV7-2 and J usage is TRBJ2-7, with D unclear. CDR1 SGHTA and CDR2 FQGNSA come from the germline V gene. V shed 3 bases and J shed 5 bases, with 11 bases lying between them. This CDR3 has 13 amino acids. The CDR3 DNA sequence: TGTGCCAGCAGCTTGGGGTCTGCCCACGAGCAGTACTTC. This gives the protein CASSLGSAHEQYF.

The chain has TRBV5-1 and TRBJ2-5; D may be TRBD1 or TRBD2 (5 bases each). V gave up 2 bases and J gave up 2 bases, with 16 bases separating them. The CDR3 covers 16 residues. Germline values: CDR1 SGHRS, CDR2 YFSETQ. Here the CDR3 DNA reads TGCGCCAGCAGCTTCCCACCGGGACGGCTTCAAGAGACCCAGTACTTC. Protein: CASSFPPGRLQETQYF.

In regard to this clonotype: Being one base from a much bigger clone, this may be a read error. This chain joins TRBV4-3 and TRBJ2-7; possibly TRBD1 for D (6 bases). V gave up 4 bases and J gave up 1 base, with 14 bases separating them. The germline V gene has CDR1 LGHNA and CDR2 YSLEER. This CDR3 region has 15 residues. The DNA for the CDR3 is TGCGCCAGCAGCCCAGAAGCAGGACAGTCCTACGAGCAGTACTTC. This sequence encodes CASSPEAGQSYEQYF.

About this clonotype: A junction end diverges from the germline sequence, so it may reflect a read error. This sequence joins TRBV24-1 and TRBJ1-2; D is ambiguous. Germline CDR1 is KGHDR and CDR2 is SFDVKD. The CDR3 extends over 14 amino acids. This CDR3 is CAASDLNRASGYTF. As DNA, the CDR3 is TGTGCCGCCAGTGATTTAAACAGAGCTAGTGGCTACACCTTC.

The rearrangement links TRBV6-1 to TRBJ2-7; no firm D call. Per the germline V gene, CDR1 is MNHNS and CDR2 is SASEGT. Trimming stripped 2 bases from V and 3 bases from J, with 11 bases between. The CDR3 has 14 residues. CDR3 sequence: CASSERPAGYEQYF. CDR3 bases: TGTGCCAGCAGTGAAAGGCCCGCCGGCTACGAGCAGTACTTC.

The chain joins TRBV30 to TRBJ1-1, with unresolved D. Trimming removed 5 bases at V and 0 bases at J, with 10 bases between. The CDR3 runs to 13 residues. Germline V gives CDR1 GTSNPN, CDR2 SVGIG (reference sequence). The CDR3 sequence: CAWSLWMNTEAFF. DNA for the CDR3: TGTGCCTGGTCCTTATGGATGAACACTGAAGCTTTCTTT.

This clonotype was detected only a few times. V gene TRBV12-3 or TRBV12-4 combines with J gene TRBJ2-1; tentative D call: TRBD1 (6 bases). This CDR3 is built from 11 residues. Trimming stripped 4 bases from V and 12 bases from J, with 10 bases between. The CDR3, as DNA: TGTGCCAGCAGTTCGGACAGTCGGCAGTTCTTC. Its translation is CASSSDSRQFF.

V is TRBV27 and J is TRBJ1-4; D gene unclear. Germline CDR1 MNHEY, CDR2 SMNVEV (reference sequence). CDR3 size: 14 residues. Deletions cut 6 bases from V and 2 bases from J, with 10 bases between. In nucleotides, the CDR3 is TGTGCCAGCAGGATGTTAGCGACTAATGAAAAACTGTTTTTT. Translation: CASRMLATNEKLFF.

Remarks on this clonotype: The junction differs from germline at one of its ends, possibly a read error. The chain uses TRBV10-2 and TRBJ2-1, with D hard to call. Germline-derived CDR1 and CDR2 are WSHSY and SAAADI. The CDR3 extends over 14 amino acids. The CDR3 coding sequence is TGCGCCAGCAGGGAGTCGATTAGGTTGGAGGAGCAGTTCTTC. As protein: CASRESIRLEEQFF.

This clonotype was seen more than once but under ten times. V is TRBV3-1 and J is TRBJ1-5; 7 nucleotides align to TRBD1. Germline CDR1 LGHDT, CDR2 YNNKEL (reference sequence). The CDR3 covers 16 residues. V lost 3 bases and J lost 9; bases outside the gene matches: 14. CDR3: CASSQGTTGTLGPQHF. DNA for the CDR3: TGTGCCAGCAGCCAGGGGACGACAGGGACTCTCGGGCCCCAGCATTTT.

This clonotype was counted a few times. The rearrangement links TRBV20-1 to TRBJ1-1; D gene unclear. The CDR3 has 12 residues. CDR1 and CDR2 from the germline V gene are DFQATT and SNEGSKA (reference sequence). V was trimmed by 2 bases and J by 4 bases, leaving 8 bases between them. This chain's CDR3 is CSARQPTTEAFF. CDR3 in DNA: TGCAGTGCTAGACAGCCGACCACTGAAGCTTTCTTT.

Notes on this clonotype: A read error is possible here, since a much larger clone lies one base away. V gene TRBV10-3 combines with J gene TRBJ1-2; D unresolved. CDR3 size: 15 residues. Germline CDR1 reads ENHRY; CDR2 reads SYGVKD. Trimming pared 0 bases from V and 4 bases from J, leaving 12 bases between. CDR3 sequence: CAISESVGRPYGYTF. CDR3 bases: TGTGCCATCAGTGAGTCTGTCGGAAGGCCCTATGGCTACACCTTC.

The sample holds many counts of this clonotype. A much larger clone sits a single nucleotide away, making a read error possible. The rearrangement joins TRBV5-1 to TRBJ2-3; D not certain. The CDR3 length is 12 residues. Germline V gene sequence: CDR1 SGHRS, CDR2 YFSETQ. For the CDR3, the DNA is TGTGCCAGCACCTCTAGCACAGATACGCAGTATTTT. The encoded protein is CASTSSTDTQYF. Supplemented by reference TRBV5-1 and TRBJ2-3, the full variable domain reads KAGVTQTPRYLIKTRGQQVTLSCSPISGHRSVSWYQQTPGQGLQFLFEYFSETQRNKGNFPGRFSGRQFSNSRSEMNVSTLELGDSALYLCASTSSTDTQYFGPGTRLTVL.

This rearrangement joins TRBV29-1 to TRBJ1-4; D gene unclear. The germline V gene encodes CDR1 SQVTM and CDR2 ANQGSEA. This CDR3 comprises 10 residues. V was clipped by 7 bases and J by 6 bases, with 6 bases between them. CDR3 sequence: CSGRDEKLFF. The CDR3 coding sequence is TGCAGCGGAAGGGATGAAAAACTGTTTTTT.

This clonotype was observed a handful of times. V gene TRBV5-1 combines with J gene TRBJ2-5, with D possibly TRBD2 on 5 matching bases. Per germline, CDR1 SGHRS and CDR2 YFSETQ. The CDR3 is made up of 14 amino acids. Trimming took off 1 base at V and 1 base at J, with 8 bases between the two ends. As DNA, the CDR3 is TGCGCCAGCAGCTTGAGACTACTCCAAGAGACCCAGTACTTC. Its translation is CASSLRLLQETQYF.

This clonotype was recorded a few times. In DNA, the CDR3 is TGTGCCAGCAGGAAGTGGACAGGGGCTGGGCAGTTCTTC. This sequence encodes CASRKWTGAGQFF. J is TRBJ2-1 and V is TRBV28, with 9 bases that match TRBD1. Germline assignment: CDR1 MDHEN and CDR2 SYDVKM. The ends lost 6 bases at V and 12 bases at J; junction bases unmatched: 9. There are 13 residues in the CDR3.

The rearrangement uses TRBV3-1 and TRBJ1-2; D gene ambiguous. Trimming cost V 0 bases and J 0 bases, with 11 bases left between them. The CDR3 loop spans 16 amino acids. CDR1 and CDR2 (germline): LGHDT, YNNKEL (reference sequence). The CDR3: CASSQDGARANYGYTF. The CDR3 DNA is TGTGCCAGCAGCCAAGATGGCGCCAGAGCTAACTATGGCTACACCTTC.